This record concerns one TCR beta chain sequence. Original processing methods: Estimation of nucleated cell counts relied on the amplification of reference gene primers. Produced via immunoSEQ multiplex PCR; TCRdb's table is partial and in-frame only. V and J calls and clone size come straight from that table; D and trimming were deduced from the DNA. The sample lists 80,000 or so clones; around 86% were seen once. This record belongs to a study of blood T cell repertoires in COVID-19. The CDR3 runs to 14 residues. Germline V lookup: CDR1 SNHLY, CDR2 FYNNEI. The V and J ends lost 2 bases and 6 bases, in that order; junction bases with no gene match: 3.

The sample taken for sequencing was peripheral blood. The chain uses TRBV2 and TRBJ2-7; TRBD1 matches at 11 bases. The TCR sequence derives from a woman in her fifties or sixties with acute or convalescent COVID-19. The CDR3 sequence: CASSERTGGGEQYF. The CDR3, as DNA: TGTGCCAGCAGTGAACGGACAGGGGGCGGCGAGCAGTACTTC.